The 32 T cell receptor beta chains below were found in one sample sequenced in a study of blood T cells in healthy people across ages. Alongside a J-beta primer mix, a sample-barcoded 5' primer served in a second PCR lasting roughly 6 to 12 cycles. TCRdb used MiXCR to reprocess the 5' RACE reads, holding one entry per CDR3 protein. The data show about 1.6 million distinct CDR3 sequences, with roughly a third seen just once and about 10% held by the top ten. Material: blood. The receptors were gathered from a woman aged 30 to 39 in good health.

As regards this clonotype: The junction departs from germline at one end; a sequencing error may be responsible. This chain connects TRBV11-2 to TRBJ2-1, with 14 bases aligning to TRBD2. The CDR3 covers 19 residues. Looked up from germline, CDR1 is SGHAT and CDR2 is FQNNGV. The CDR3, as DNA: TGTACCAGCAGCGCACGCGGGACTAGCGGGGGTGGATCCTACAATGAGCAGTTCTTC. Its protein product is CTSSARGTSGGGSYNEQFF.

J is TRBJ2-5 and V is TRBV7-9; D might be TRBD1 (7 bases). Germline CDR1 is SEHNR and CDR2 is FQNEAQ (reference sequence). Trimming left V 6 bases short and J 0 bases short, with 20 bases between. The CDR3 length is 17 residues. The CDR3: CASRPSMGRGDQETQYF. CDR3 DNA sequence: TGTGCCAGCAGGCCCAGCATGGGCAGGGGGGACCAAGAGACCCAGTACTTC.

As for this clonotype: The junction and the germline gene differ at one end; a read error may be behind it. This sequence joins TRBV6-5 and TRBJ1-2, with D unresolved. Per the germline V gene, CDR1 is MNHEY and CDR2 is SVGAGI. CDR3 length: 12 amino acids. In DNA form, the CDR3 reads TGTGTCAGCAGAAGGGTGGATGGGGGCTACACCTTC. This translates into CVSRRVDGGYTF.

The CDR3 DNA follows: TGTGCCAGCAGTTTATGGGAGTCTAACACTGAAGCTTTCTTT. Its protein is CASSLWESNTEAFF. The chain carries TRBV28 and TRBJ1-1; D call uncertain. Germline CDR1 is MDHEN and CDR2 is SYDVKM. The CDR3 is 14 residues long. With 0 bases removed from V and 2 bases from J, the gap between germline ends came to 7 bases.

At least ten counts were recorded for this clonotype. The chain is built from TRBV10-3 and TRBJ1-2, with D unclear. The CDR3 length is 12 residues. Trimming removed 7 bases from V and 8 bases from J, with 14 bases in between. Germline V gene data show CDR1 as ENHRY and CDR2 as SYGVKD. The CDR3 region has the DNA TGTGCCATCACCGAGGGCACTGGGGGCTACACCTTC. The encoded protein is CAITEGTGGYTF.

This chain links TRBV6-5 with TRBJ1-5; D ambiguous. The V gene's germline CDR1 is MNHEY and CDR2 SVGAGI. The CDR3 has 14 amino acids. V lost 6 bases to trimming and J lost 7 bases, with 16 bases between them. Written as DNA, the CDR3 is TGTGCCAGCAGGTCACAGTATGGATCACAGCCCCAGCATTTT. Translated, it gives CASRSQYGSQPQHF.

The chain combines TRBV27 with TRBJ1-5; 9 bases align to TRBD1. This CDR3 is built from 18 residues. Germline values: CDR1 MNHEY, CDR2 SMNVEV (reference sequence). With 3 bases clipped from V and 0 bases from J, the junction kept 9 bases outside the gene matches. CDR3 sequence reads: CASSFFGTGTLSNQPQHF. CDR3 DNA: TGTGCCAGCAGTTTTTTTGGGACAGGGACTCTTAGCAATCAGCCCCAGCATTTT.

V and J are TRBV7-8 and TRBJ1-4, with TRBD1 matching 7 bases. The CDR3 has 20 amino acids. V shed 1 base and J 4 bases; nucleotides not matched to a gene: 18. Germline V gene sequence: CDR1 SGHVS, CDR2 FQNEAQ. This chain's CDR3 is CASSLETGSDRARSNEKLFF. CDR3 in DNA: TGTGCCAGCAGCTTAGAGACAGGATCCGACAGGGCCCGGAGTAATGAAAAACTGTTTTTT.

V usage is TRBV30 and J usage is TRBJ2-1; D not resolved. The V gene's germline CDR1 is GTSNPN and CDR2 SVGIG (reference sequence). This CDR3 is built from 15 residues. The V end was cut by 2 bases, the J end by 7 bases, with 18 bases between. The CDR3 DNA reads TGTGCCTGGAGTTCGGGTATAGGGTCACGGAATGAGCAGTTCTTC. It yields the protein CAWSSGIGSRNEQFF.

CDR3 amino acids: CAITTSVDQPQHF. CDR3 DNA: TGTGCCATCACGACTTCAGTGGATCAGCCCCAGCATTTT. The rearrangement joins TRBV10-3 to TRBJ1-5; no firm D call. Deletions cut 7 bases from V and 5 bases from J, with 12 bases between. CDR1 ENHRY and CDR2 SYGVKD come from the germline V gene. The CDR3 spans 13 residues.

The chain is built from TRBV20-1 and TRBJ2-7, with 8 bases aligning to TRBD2. The CDR3 runs to 15 residues. From germline, CDR1 is DFQATT and CDR2 SNEGSKA (reference sequence). Trimming removed 6 bases from V and 1 base from J; junction bases left unmatched: 11. The CDR3 DNA reads TGCAGTGCGGAAGACGTCGGGGGGGGTTCCTACGAGCAGTACTTC. It yields the protein CSAEDVGGGSYEQYF.

This clonotype was seen more than once but under ten times. This chain links TRBV20-1 with TRBJ2-1; 9 positions agree with TRBD2. Germline CDR1 and CDR2: DFQATT and SNEGSKA (reference sequence). The CDR3 is 15 amino acids. Losses at the gene ends were 5 bases for V and 2 bases for J; bases not matched to a gene: 7. Here the CDR3 reads CSACSSGAAYNEQFF. The CDR3 nucleotides read TGCAGTGCTTGTTCTAGCGGGGCGGCCTACAATGAGCAGTTCTTC.

The sample holds a few counts of this clonotype. This rearrangement joins TRBV7-9 to TRBJ1-6; a possible D gene is TRBD1 (6 bases). The germline CDR1 and CDR2 sequences are SEHNR and FQNEAQ (reference sequence). The CDR3 is 14 amino acids. V was pared by 5 bases and J by 10 bases, with 15 bases between. This CDR3 is CASSNEGGRSPLHF. The CDR3 DNA follows: TGTGCCAGCAGCAACGAGGGGGGGAGGTCACCCCTCCACTTT.

This clonotype was observed many times. The rearrangement uses TRBV4-1 and TRBJ1-2; a weak D match, TRBD1 (6 bases). Germline lookup yields CDR1 MGHRA and CDR2 YSYEKL. The CDR3 runs to 14 residues. Trimming cost V 4 bases and J 6 bases, with 15 bases left between them. For the CDR3, the DNA is TGCGCCAGCAGCCCGGCGGGTCAGGGGAATGGCTACACCTTC. The encoded protein is CASSPAGQGNGYTF.

This clonotype has only a few counts. The J gene is TRBJ2-3, the V gene TRBV10-2, with 9 bases lining up with TRBD2. This CDR3 has 16 amino acids. Looked up from germline, CDR1 is WSHSY and CDR2 is SAAADI. With V trimmed by 3 bases and J by 4 bases, 8 bases remained unmatched. CDR3 nucleotide sequence: TGCGCCAGCAGTGACCCTGGCGGGGGGGCTTCAGATACGCAGTATTTT. The encoded protein is CASSDPGGGASDTQYF.

A word on this clonotype: At one end the junction does not follow the germline gene, possibly because of a read error. CDR3 DNA sequence: TGCGCCGGCAGCCCGGAAGGTAGCGGGATGGGTGAGCAGTTCTTC. This gives the protein CAGSPEGSGMGEQFF. The rearrangement uses TRBV5-1 and TRBJ2-1; 8 nucleotides line up with TRBD2. Germline assignment: CDR1 SGHRS and CDR2 YFSETQ. CDR3 size: 15 residues.

The rearrangement joins TRBV5-6 to TRBJ2-7; the D is unclear. Trimming removed 2 bases from V and 6 bases from J, with 12 bases in between. The CDR3 is 13 residues long. The germline V gene encodes CDR1 SGHDT and CDR2 YYEEEE. CDR3 protein: CASSLDGLGEQYF. The DNA of the CDR3 is TGTGCCAGCAGCTTAGATGGGCTCGGCGAGCAGTACTTC. Based on the CDR3 plus reference TRBV5-6 and TRBJ2-7, the full variable domain is DAGVTQSPTHLIKTRGQQVTLRCSPKSGHDTVSWYQQALGQGPQFIFQYYEEEERQRGNFPDRFSGHQFPNYSSELNVNALLLGDSALYLCASSLDGLGEQYFGPGTRLTVT.

The chain employs TRBV5-1 and TRBJ2-1, with TRBD1 as a possible D gene (6 bases). Trimming took 2 bases from V and 5 from J, leaving 11 bases between them. Germline V gene lookup returns CDR1 SGHRS and CDR2 YFSETQ. CDR3 length: 14 amino acids. CDR3 nucleotide sequence: TGCGCCAGCAGCTTAGGTGGACAGCACAATGAGCAGTTCTTC. It encodes CASSLGGQHNEQFF.

This clonotype was counted once. V and J are TRBV2 and TRBJ2-7; 8 positions match TRBD1. CDR3 length: 13 amino acids. Trimming at V came to 7 bases and at J to 3 bases, leaving 5 bases not matched to a gene. Germline V lookup: CDR1 SNHLY, CDR2 FYNNEI. The CDR3 sequence: CASNGQGIYEQYF. The CDR3 DNA reads TGTGCCAGCAACGGACAGGGAATCTACGAGCAGTACTTC. Filled out from reference TRBV2 and TRBJ2-7, the complete variable domain reads EPEVTQTPSHQVTQMGQEVILRCVPISNHLYFYWYRQILGQKVEFLVSFYNNEISEKSEIFDDQFSVERPDGSNFTLKIRSTKLEDSAMYFCASNGQGIYEQYFGPGTRLTVT.

This clonotype was seen a few times. This rearrangement joins TRBV11-2 to TRBJ2-7; tentative D call: TRBD1 (5 bases). V was shortened by 1 base and J by 5 bases, with 12 bases between the two germline ends. The CDR3 is made up of 14 amino acids. The germline V gene has CDR1 SGHAT and CDR2 FQNNGV. The DNA for the CDR3 is TGTGCCAGCAGCTTAGGCAGGGTAGTCGACGAGCAGTACTTC. Its protein is CASSLGRVVDEQYF. The whole variable domain, filled in from reference TRBV11-2 and TRBJ2-7, reads EAGVAQSPRYKIIEKRQSVAFWCNPISGHATLYWYQQILGQGPKLLIQFQNNGVVDDSQLPKDRFSAERLKGVDSTLKIQPAKLEDSAVYLCASSLGRVVDEQYFGPGTRLTVT.

V and J are TRBV7-3 and TRBJ2-7; TRBD1 agrees at 11 bases. Germline V gene data show CDR1 as SGHTA and CDR2 as FQGTGA. The CDR3 sequence is 15 residues long. Trimming took 0 bases from V and 5 from J; bases not matched to a gene: 3. The CDR3 DNA reads TGTGCCAGCAGCTTAACCGGGACAGGGGGGGACGAGCAGTACTTC. It codes for CASSLTGTGGDEQYF.

The CDR3 spells CASSFSGGAPNQPQHF. The CDR3 nucleotides are TGTGCCAGCAGTTTCAGTGGAGGGGCCCCCAATCAGCCCCAGCATTTT. The rearrangement uses TRBV28 and TRBJ1-5, with D possibly matching TRBD1 (5 bases). CDR3 length: 16 residues. Trimming cost V 3 bases and J 3 bases, with 15 bases left between them. Germline CDR1 reads MDHEN; CDR2 reads SYDVKM.

The V and J genes are TRBV28 and TRBJ2-3, with 10 nucleotides matching TRBD2. With V trimmed by 1 base and J by 6 bases, 10 bases remained unmatched. The germline V gene has CDR1 MDHEN and CDR2 SYDVKM. The CDR3 extends over 17 amino acids. Here the CDR3 DNA reads TGTGCCAGCAGTTTATCCCACCTAGCGGGAGCAGCGGATACGCAGTATTTT. It yields the protein CASSLSHLAGAADTQYF.

This clonotype has more than one count but fewer than ten. The V gene is TRBV28, the J gene TRBJ2-5; D gene uncertain. The CDR3 consists of 14 residues. V lost 3 bases and J 1 base, leaving 9 bases between the germline ends. The germline V gene has CDR1 MDHEN and CDR2 SYDVKM. As DNA, the CDR3 is TGTGCCAGCAGTTTCCTCGGATCCCAAGAGACCCAGTACTTC. This sequence encodes CASSFLGSQETQYF.

This clonotype was counted a few times. V gene TRBV14 combines with J gene TRBJ2-3; 11 bases align to TRBD2. CDR3 size: 16 residues. Unmatched junction bases numbered 2, after V lost 1 base and J lost 2 bases. CDR1 and CDR2 (germline): SGHDN, FVKESK. CDR3 coding DNA: TGTGCCAGCAGCCAAGGACTAGCGGGACTCACAGATACGCAGTATTTT. It yields the protein CASSQGLAGLTDTQYF.

Concerning this clonotype: A clone one base away is much larger, so this may be a read error. J is TRBJ1-2 and V is TRBV11-2, with D unresolved. Germline CDR1 and CDR2: SGHAT and FQNNGV. V was trimmed by 1 base and J by 2 bases, leaving 5 bases between them. The CDR3 sequence is 13 residues long. The CDR3 nucleotides read TGTGCCAGCAGCTTAGGGTGGAACTATGGCTACACCTTC. It codes for CASSLGWNYGYTF.

The V call is TRBV7-9, the J call TRBJ2-3, with 10 bases lining up with TRBD2. Germline loops: CDR1 SEHNR, CDR2 FQNEAQ (reference sequence). V lost 3 bases, J lost 5 bases, and 5 bases stayed unmatched. CDR3 length: 15 amino acids. CDR3 loop: CASSFSGGAIDTQYF. The CDR3 coding sequence is TGTGCCAGCAGCTTCAGCGGGGGGGCCATAGATACGCAGTATTTT.

This sequence joins TRBV3-1 and TRBJ2-1; no definite D call. The CDR3 is 15 amino acids. V gave up 0 bases and J gave up 8 bases, with 14 bases separating them. Germline CDR1 is LGHDT and CDR2 is YNNKEL (reference sequence). This chain's CDR3 is CASSQDAPARDEQFF. CDR3 nucleotide sequence: TGTGCCAGCAGCCAAGACGCTCCCGCCCGAGATGAGCAGTTCTTC.

This clonotype showed up just once. V gene TRBV7-9 combines with J gene TRBJ2-2, with TRBD1 identical over 7 bases. Germline trimming cut 4 bases from V and 1 base from J; bases unmatched to any gene: 6. This CDR3 has 16 residues. Germline V gene sequence: CDR1 SEHNR, CDR2 FQNEAQ (reference sequence). Here the CDR3 reads CASSSSDRLNTGELFF. The CDR3 coding sequence is TGTGCCAGCAGCTCCTCGGACAGGCTGAACACCGGGGAGCTGTTTTTT. Drawing the rest from reference TRBV7-9 and TRBJ2-2, the complete variable domain is DTGVSQNPRHKITKRGQNVTFRCDPISEHNRLYWYRQTLGQGPEFLTYFQNEAQLEKSRLLSDRFSAERPKGSFSTLEIQRTEQGDSAMYLCASSSSDRLNTGELFFGEGSRLTVL.

The V gene is TRBV18, the J gene TRBJ1-1; possibly TRBD1 for D (5 bases). Germline V gene lookup returns CDR1 KGHSH and CDR2 LQKENI. V was pared by 3 bases and J by 6 bases, with 8 bases between. The CDR3 sequence is 12 residues long. The CDR3 region is CASSPGLAEAFF. The DNA for the CDR3 is TGTGCCAGCTCACCGGGGCTGGCTGAAGCTTTCTTT.

Turning to this clonotype: The final CDR3 position lacks the conserved phenylalanine or tryptophan, pointing to a likely read error. This chain uses TRBV7-9 with TRBJ2-5; D might be TRBD1 (5 bases). Germline V gene sequence: CDR1 SEHNR, CDR2 FQNEAQ (reference sequence). This CDR3 has 14 residues. This chain's CDR3 is CASSLAFREETQYC. The CDR3 coding sequence is TGCGCCAGCAGCTTAGCTTTCAGGGAAGAGACCCAGTACTGC.

CDR3 sequence reads: CAISSPAGGPTDTQYF. The CDR3 coding sequence is TGTGCCATCAGTTCCCCAGCGGGAGGGCCAACAGATACGCAGTATTTT. This chain uses TRBV10-3 with TRBJ2-3, with 10 bases matching TRBD2. The CDR3 is 16 amino acids. V shed 5 bases and J 3 bases; nucleotides not matched to a gene: 8. CDR1 and CDR2 (germline): ENHRY, SYGVKD.